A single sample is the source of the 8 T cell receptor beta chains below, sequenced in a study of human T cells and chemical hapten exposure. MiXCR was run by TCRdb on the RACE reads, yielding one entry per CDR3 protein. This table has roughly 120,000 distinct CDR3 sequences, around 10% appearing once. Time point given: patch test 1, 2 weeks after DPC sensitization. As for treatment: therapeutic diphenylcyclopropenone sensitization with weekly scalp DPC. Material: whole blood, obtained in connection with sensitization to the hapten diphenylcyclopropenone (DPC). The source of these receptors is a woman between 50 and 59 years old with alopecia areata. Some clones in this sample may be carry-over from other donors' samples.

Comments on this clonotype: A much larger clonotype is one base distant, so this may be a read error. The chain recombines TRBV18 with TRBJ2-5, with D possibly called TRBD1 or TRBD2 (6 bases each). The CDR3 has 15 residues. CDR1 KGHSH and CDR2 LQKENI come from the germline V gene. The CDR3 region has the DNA TGTGTCAGCTCCCACTCTCCGGGGGCACAAGAGACCCAGTACTTC. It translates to CVSSHSPGAQETQYF.

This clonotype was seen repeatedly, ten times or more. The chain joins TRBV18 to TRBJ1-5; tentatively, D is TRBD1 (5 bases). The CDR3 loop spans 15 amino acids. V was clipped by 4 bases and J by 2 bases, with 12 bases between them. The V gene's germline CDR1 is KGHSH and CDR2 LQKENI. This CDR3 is CASSRGESGNQPQHF. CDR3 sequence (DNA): TGTGCCAGCTCACGGGGGGAGTCGGGCAATCAGCCCCAGCATTTT.

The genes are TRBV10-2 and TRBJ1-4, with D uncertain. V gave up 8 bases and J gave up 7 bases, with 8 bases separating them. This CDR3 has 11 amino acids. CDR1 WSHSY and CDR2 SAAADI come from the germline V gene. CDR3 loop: CASADVEKLFF. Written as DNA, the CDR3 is TGCGCCAGCGCCGACGTTGAAAAACTGTTTTTT.

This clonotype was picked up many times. The CDR3 here is CASSQGVDSPLHF. DNA for the CDR3: TGTGCCAGCAGCCAAGGGGTCGATTCACCCCTCCACTTT. This rearrangement joins TRBV14 to TRBJ1-6; no clear D gene. V gave up 1 base and J gave up 8 bases, with 6 bases separating them. CDR3 size: 13 residues. Germline V gives CDR1 SGHDN, CDR2 FVKESK.

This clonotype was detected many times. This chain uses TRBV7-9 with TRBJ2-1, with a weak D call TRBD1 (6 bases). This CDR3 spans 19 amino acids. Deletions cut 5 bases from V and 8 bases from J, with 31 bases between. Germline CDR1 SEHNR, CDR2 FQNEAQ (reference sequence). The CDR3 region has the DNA TGTGCCAGCAGCCCCAACATAGGCGCCGGGACATCCCTTGGGGATGAGCAGTTCTTC. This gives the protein CASSPNIGAGTSLGDEQFF.

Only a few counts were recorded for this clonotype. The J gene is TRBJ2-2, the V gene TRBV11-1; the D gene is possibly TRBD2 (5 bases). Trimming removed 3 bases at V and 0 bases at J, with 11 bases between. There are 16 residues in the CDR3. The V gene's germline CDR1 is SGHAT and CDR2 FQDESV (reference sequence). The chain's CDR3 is CASSFLSGSNTGELFF. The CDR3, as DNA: TGTGCCAGCAGCTTTTTAAGCGGATCGAACACCGGGGAGCTGTTTTTT.

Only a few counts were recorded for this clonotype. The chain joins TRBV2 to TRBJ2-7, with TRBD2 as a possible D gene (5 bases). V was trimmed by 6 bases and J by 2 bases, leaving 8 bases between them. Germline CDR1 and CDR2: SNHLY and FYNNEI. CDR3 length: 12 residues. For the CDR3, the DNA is TGTGCCAGCAGCGCCGGGACCTACGAGCAGTACTTC. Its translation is CASSAGTYEQYF. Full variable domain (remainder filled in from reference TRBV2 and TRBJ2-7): EPEVTQTPSHQVTQMGQEVILRCVPISNHLYFYWYRQILGQKVEFLVSFYNNEISEKSEIFDDQFSVERPDGSNFTLKIRSTKLEDSAMYFCASSAGTYEQYFGPGTRLTVT.

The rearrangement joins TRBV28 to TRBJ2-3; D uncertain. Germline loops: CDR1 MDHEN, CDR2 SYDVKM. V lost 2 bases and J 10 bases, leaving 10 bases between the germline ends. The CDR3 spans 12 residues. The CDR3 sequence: CASSLTASPQYF. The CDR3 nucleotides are TGTGCCAGCAGTTTAACGGCTTCTCCGCAGTATTTT.